Many counts were recorded for the clone carrying this T cell receptor beta chain. This specimen belongs to a study of T cells in Graves' hyperthyroidism and ophthalmopathy. V was cut by 3 bases and J by 5 bases, with 13 bases left in between. CDR1 and CDR2 from the germline V gene are KGHSH and LQKENI. The CDR3 contains 14 residues. RNA transcripts served as the template for amplifying TCR beta CDR3 regions. HTBI primers were used for first-round RT-PCR of the TCR CDR3. TCRdb re-called the multiplex PCR reads through MiXCR, storing one row per CDR3 protein. This sample has a few hundred thousand distinct CDR3 sequences; 16% occur once, and the top ten carry roughly 3.3%.

The receptor's source is a woman between 35 and 50 years old with Graves' ophthalmopathy. This chain links TRBV18 with TRBJ1-1; no reliable D call. The sample was blood. For the CDR3, the DNA is TGTGCCAGCTCACCCTCCGAACAGAAAACTGAAGCTTTCTTT. Its translation: CASSPSEQKTEAFF. Based on the CDR3 plus reference TRBV18 and TRBJ1-1, the full variable domain is NAGVMQNPRHLVRRRGQEARLRCSPMKGHSHVYWYRQLPEEGLKFMVYLQKENIIDESGMPKERFSAEFPKEGPSILRIQQVVRGDSAAYFCASSPSEQKTEAFFGQGTRLTVV.